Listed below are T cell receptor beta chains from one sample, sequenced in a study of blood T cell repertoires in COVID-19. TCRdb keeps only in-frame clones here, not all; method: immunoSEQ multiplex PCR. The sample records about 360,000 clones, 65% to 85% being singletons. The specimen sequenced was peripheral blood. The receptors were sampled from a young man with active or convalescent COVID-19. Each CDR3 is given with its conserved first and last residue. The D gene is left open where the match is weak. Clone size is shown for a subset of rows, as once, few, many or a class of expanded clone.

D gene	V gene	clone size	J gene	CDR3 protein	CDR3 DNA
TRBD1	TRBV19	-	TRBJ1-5	CASSIVYRGNQPQHF	TGTGCCAGTAGTATAGTGTACAGGGGAAATCAGCCCCAGCATTTT
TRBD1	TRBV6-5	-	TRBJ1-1	CASSYGRQGRTEAFF	TGTGCCAGCAGTTACGGGCGACAGGGACGCACTGAAGCTTTCTTT
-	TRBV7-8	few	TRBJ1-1	CASSFGRSAEAFF	TGTGCCAGCAGCTTCGGTCGTAGCGCTGAAGCTTTCTTT
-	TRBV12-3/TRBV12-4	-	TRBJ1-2	CASRKVSDYGYTF	TGTGCCAGCAGAAAAGTTTCAGACTATGGCTACACCTTC
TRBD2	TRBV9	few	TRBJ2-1	CASSVGLAGDHEQFF	TGTGCCAGCAGCGTAGGACTAGCGGGAGATCATGAGCAGTTCTTC
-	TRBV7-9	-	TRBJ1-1	CASSLGLTEAFF	TGTGCCAGCAGCCTGGGACTCACTGAAGCTTTCTTT
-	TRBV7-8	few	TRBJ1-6	CASSLAVNFQVDNSPLHF	TGTGCCAGCAGCTTAGCGGTTAACTTTCAGGTCGATAATTCACCCCTCCACTTT
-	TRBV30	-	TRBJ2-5	CAWSVAGEETQYF	TGTGCCTGGAGTGTGGCAGGGGAAGAGACCCAGTACTTC
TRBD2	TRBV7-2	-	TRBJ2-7	CASGLAVIREQYF	TGTGCCAGCGGACTAGCGGTGATCCGGGAGCAGTACTTC
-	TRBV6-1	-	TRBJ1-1	CASRPGPGDTEAFF	TGTGCCAGCAGGCCGGGACCGGGGGACACTGAAGCTTTCTTT
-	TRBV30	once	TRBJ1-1	CAWSVLRNTEAFF	TGTGCCTGGAGTGTACTAAGGAACACTGAAGCTTTCTTT
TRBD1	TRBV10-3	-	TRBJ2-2	CAIREGGQGTLRTGELFF	TGTGCCATCAGGGAGGGGGGACAGGGGACCCTTCGTACCGGGGAGCTGTTTTTT
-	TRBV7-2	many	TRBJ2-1	CASSVLATAEQFF	TGTGCCAGCAGCGTACTAGCTACAGCTGAGCAGTTCTTC
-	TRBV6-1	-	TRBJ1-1	CASSETQGTEAFF	TGTGCCAGCAGTGAAACACAGGGTACTGAAGCTTTCTTT
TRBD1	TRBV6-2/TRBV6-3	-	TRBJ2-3	CASSYRQGGTDTQYF	TGTGCCAGCAGTTATAGACAGGGAGGCACAGATACGCAGTATTTT
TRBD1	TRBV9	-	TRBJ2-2	CASSTGQAGTGELFF	TGTGCCAGCAGCACGGGACAGGCGGGGACCGGGGAGCTGTTTTTT